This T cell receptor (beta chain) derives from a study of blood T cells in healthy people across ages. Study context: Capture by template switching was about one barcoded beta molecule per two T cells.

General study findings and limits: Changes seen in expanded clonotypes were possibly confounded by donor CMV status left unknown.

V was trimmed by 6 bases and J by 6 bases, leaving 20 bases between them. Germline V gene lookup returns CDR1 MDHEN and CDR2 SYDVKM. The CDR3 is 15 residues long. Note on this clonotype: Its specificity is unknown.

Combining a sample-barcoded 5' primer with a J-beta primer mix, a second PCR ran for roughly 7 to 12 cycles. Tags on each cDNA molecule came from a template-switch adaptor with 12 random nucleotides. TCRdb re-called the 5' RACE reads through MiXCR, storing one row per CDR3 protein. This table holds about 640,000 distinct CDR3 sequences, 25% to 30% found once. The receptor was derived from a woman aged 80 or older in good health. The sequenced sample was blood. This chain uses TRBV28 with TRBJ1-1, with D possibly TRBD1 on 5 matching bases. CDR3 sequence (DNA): TGTGCCAGCAGCCTCCCTACCAGGGCCGACGCTGAAGCTTTCTTT. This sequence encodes CASSLPTRADAEAFF.